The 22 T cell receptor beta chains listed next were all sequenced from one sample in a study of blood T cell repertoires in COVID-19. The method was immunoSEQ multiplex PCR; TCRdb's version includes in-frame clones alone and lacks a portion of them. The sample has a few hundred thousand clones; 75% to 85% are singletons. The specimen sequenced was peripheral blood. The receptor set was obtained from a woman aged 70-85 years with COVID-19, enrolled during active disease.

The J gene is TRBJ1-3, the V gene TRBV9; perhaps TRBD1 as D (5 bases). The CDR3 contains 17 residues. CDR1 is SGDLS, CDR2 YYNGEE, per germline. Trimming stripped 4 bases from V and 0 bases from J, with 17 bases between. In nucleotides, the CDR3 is TGTGCCAGCAGCCCCCATGGGGGGTTTTACTCTGGAAACACCATATATTTT. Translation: CASSPHGGFYSGNTIYF.

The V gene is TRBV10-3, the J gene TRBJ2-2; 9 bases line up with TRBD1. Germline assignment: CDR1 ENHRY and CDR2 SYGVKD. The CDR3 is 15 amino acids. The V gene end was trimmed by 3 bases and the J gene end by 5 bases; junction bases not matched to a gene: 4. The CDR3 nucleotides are TGTGCCATCAGTGAAGGACAGGGGAAAACCGGGGAGCTGTTTTTT. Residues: CAISEGQGKTGELFF.

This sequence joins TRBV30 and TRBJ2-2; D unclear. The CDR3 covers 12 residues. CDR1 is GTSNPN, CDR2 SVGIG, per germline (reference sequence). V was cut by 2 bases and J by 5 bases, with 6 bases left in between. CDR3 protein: CAWSLRTGELFF. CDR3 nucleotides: TGTGCCTGGAGTTTGAGGACCGGGGAGCTGTTTTTT.

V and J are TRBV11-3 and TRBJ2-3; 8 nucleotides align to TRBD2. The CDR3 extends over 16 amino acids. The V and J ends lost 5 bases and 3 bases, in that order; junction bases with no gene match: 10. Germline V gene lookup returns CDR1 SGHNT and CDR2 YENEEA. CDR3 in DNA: TGTGCCAGCAGCGCCCGCGGGGGGACTGGGACAGATACGCAGTATTTT. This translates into CASSARGGTGTDTQYF.

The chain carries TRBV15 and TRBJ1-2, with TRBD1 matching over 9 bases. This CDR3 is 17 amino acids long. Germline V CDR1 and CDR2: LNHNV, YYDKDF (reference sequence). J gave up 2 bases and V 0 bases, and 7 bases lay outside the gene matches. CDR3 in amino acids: CATSRETGTGTNYGYTF. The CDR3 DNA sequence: TGTGCCACCAGCAGAGAAACCGGGACAGGGACGAACTATGGCTACACCTTC.

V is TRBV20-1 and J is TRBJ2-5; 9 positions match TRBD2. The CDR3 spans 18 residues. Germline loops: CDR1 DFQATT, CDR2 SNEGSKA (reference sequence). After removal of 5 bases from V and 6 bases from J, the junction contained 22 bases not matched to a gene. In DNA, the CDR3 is TGCAGTGCTGGTGCCGGATTTAGTGGCGGGGGGGCCCGAAAGACCCAGTACTTC. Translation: CSAGAGFSGGGARKTQYF.

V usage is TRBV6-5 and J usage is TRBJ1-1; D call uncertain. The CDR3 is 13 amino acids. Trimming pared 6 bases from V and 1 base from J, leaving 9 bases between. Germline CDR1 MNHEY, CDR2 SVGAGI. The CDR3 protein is CASRGGPNTEAFF. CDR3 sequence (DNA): TGTGCCAGCAGAGGAGGGCCGAACACTGAAGCTTTCTTT.

The CDR3 DNA reads as TGCGCCAGCAGCTTGAGGTCTCAACAGGGGTCCGGGGAGCTGTTTTTT. Its protein is CASSLRSQQGSGELFF. The chain combines TRBV5-1 with TRBJ2-2; 7 positions agree with TRBD1. From germline, CDR1 is SGHRS and CDR2 YFSETQ. The V gene end was trimmed by 1 base and the J gene end by 6 bases; junction bases not matched to a gene: 9. This CDR3 spans 16 amino acids.

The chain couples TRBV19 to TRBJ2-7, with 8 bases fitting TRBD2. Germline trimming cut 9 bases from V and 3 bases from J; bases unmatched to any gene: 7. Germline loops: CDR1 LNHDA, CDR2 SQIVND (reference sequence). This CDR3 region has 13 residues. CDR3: CASRGGVNYEQYF. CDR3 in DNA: TGTGCCAGCCGGGGGGGGGTGAACTACGAGCAGTACTTC.

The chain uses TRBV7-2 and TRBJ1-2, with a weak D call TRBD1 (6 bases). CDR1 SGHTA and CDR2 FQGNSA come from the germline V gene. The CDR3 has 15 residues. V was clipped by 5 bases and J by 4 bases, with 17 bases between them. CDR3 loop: CASSPGGGGSYGYTF. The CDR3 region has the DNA TGTGCCAGCAGCCCCGGGGGGGGCGGCTCCTATGGCTACACCTTC.

CDR3 in amino acids: CASSLVGQGSTEAFF. The CDR3 nucleotides are TGTGCCAGCAGCTTGGTGGGCCAGGGCTCCACTGAAGCTTTCTTT. This chain joins TRBV5-6 and TRBJ1-1, with a possible D match to TRBD1 (5 bases). CDR3 length: 15 residues. V lost 0 bases and J 4 bases, leaving 13 bases between the germline ends. Per germline, CDR1 SGHDT and CDR2 YYEEEE.

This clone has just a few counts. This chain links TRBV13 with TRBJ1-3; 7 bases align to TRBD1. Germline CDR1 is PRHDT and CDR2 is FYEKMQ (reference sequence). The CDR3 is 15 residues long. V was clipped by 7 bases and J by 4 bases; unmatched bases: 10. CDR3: CASTTGEIMGNTIYF. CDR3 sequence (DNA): TGTGCCAGCACCACAGGGGAAATTATGGGAAACACCATATATTTT.

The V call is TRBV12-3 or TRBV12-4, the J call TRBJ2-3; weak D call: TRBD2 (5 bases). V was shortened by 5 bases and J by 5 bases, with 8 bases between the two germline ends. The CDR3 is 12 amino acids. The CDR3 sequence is CASSPEGDTQYF. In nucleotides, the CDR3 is TGTGCCAGCAGTCCAGAGGGAGATACGCAGTATTTT.

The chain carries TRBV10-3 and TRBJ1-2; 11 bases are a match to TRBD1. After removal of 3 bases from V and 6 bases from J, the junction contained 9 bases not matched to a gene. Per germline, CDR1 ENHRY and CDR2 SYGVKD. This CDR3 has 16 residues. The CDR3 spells CAISDGDRGGKNGYTF. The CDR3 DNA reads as TGTGCCATCAGTGACGGGGACAGGGGGGGCAAAAATGGCTACACCTTC.

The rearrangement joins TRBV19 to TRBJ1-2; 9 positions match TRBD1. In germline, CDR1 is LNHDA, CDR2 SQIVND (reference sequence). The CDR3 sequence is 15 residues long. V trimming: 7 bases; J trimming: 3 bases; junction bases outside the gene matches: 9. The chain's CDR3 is CASTTPRDRDYGYTF. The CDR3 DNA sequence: TGTGCCAGTACGACTCCCAGGGACAGGGACTATGGCTACACCTTC.

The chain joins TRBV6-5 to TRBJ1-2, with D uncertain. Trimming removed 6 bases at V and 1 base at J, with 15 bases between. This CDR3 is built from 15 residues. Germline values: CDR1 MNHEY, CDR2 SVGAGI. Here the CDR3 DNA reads TGTGCCAGCAGAACCCCCCTCGGGGATAACTATGGCTACACCTTC. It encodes CASRTPLGDNYGYTF.

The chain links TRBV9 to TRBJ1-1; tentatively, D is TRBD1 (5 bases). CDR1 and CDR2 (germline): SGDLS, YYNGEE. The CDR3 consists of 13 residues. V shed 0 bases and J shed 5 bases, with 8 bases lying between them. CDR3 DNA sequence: TGTGCCAGCAGCGTAGATGGGGGGACTGAAGCTTTCTTT. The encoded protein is CASSVDGGTEAFF.

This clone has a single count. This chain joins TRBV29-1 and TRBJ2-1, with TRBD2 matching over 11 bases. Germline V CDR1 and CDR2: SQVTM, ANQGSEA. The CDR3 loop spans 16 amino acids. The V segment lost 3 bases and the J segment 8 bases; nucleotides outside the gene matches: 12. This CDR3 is CSVDWVAGGQGYEQFF. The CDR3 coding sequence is TGCAGCGTTGATTGGGTAGCGGGAGGGCAAGGCTATGAGCAGTTCTTC.

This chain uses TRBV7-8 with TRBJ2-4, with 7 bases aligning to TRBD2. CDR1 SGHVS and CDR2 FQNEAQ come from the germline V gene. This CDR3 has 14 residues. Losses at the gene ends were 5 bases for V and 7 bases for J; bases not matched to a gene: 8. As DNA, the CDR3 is TGTGCCAGCAGCCCCTCGGGGGGATGGAACATTCAGTACTTC. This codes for CASSPSGGWNIQYF.

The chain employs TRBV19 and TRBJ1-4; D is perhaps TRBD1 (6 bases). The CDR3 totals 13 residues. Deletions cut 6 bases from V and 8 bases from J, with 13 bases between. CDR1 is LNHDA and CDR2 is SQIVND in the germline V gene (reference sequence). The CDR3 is CASRGGPGEKLFF. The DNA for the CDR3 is TGTGCCAGTAGGGGGGGGCCGGGGGAAAAACTGTTTTTT.

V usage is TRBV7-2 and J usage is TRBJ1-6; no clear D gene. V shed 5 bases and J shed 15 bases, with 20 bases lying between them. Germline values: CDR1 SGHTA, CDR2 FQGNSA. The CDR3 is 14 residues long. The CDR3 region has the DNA TGTGCCAGCAGCCCATTCCGATGGGGAGAAGGCCTCCACTTT. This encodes CASSPFRWGEGLHF.

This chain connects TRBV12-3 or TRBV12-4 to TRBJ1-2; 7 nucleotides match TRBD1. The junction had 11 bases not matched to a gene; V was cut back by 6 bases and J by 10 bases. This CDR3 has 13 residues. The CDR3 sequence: CASRGDRDNSYTF. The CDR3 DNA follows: TGTGCCAGCAGAGGAGACAGGGACAATTCCTACACCTTC.